This entry is about one T cell receptor (beta chain). There is no known antigen for this receptor. Qualities for individual bases were not recorded, and no much larger clone is one base off. The germline V gene gives CDR1 as ENHRY and CDR2 as SYGVKD. The CDR3 runs 12 amino acids, cysteine and phenylalanine included. The CDR3 DNA has 36 bases and is translated from base 1. V is pared back by 2 bases and J by 3 bases, with 4 bases lying between the germline termini. Libraries came from the immunoSEQ multiplex PCR assay. An external provider carried out the TCRbeta CDR3 sequencing as a commercial service. Processing in the source paper ran as follows. Productive nucleotide sequences and amino acid sequences obtained through in silico translation were used in the analyses. Diversity was measured as Renyi entropy over a range of alpha values, and the median of 200 repeated subsamples was taken to equalise sample size. Pairwise repertoire distance was calculated as one minus the Chao-modified Jaccard index, correcting for under-sampling, and used for clustering. Frequency-weighted overlap with synovial clonotypes was calculated over 200 sample sizes with 200 draws without replacement at each size, and the overlap was reported at the size of the smaller sample. TCRdb holds this immuneACCESS table with in-frame rearrangements only. Some clones are missing; in checked studies, unresolved V genes explain under half, and the rest has no known cause. D and trimming come from the DNA, and the V and J calls and clone size come from that table. The sample includes 30,000 to 40,000 clones, with about 95% observed a single time. The ten most abundant clones make up 0.6% to 0.85% of the sample.

This specimen comes from a study of circulating and synovial CD4+ cells in juvenile arthritis (dated by TCRdb to 2013 to 2014). Broadly, across the study: TCRbeta CDR3 repertoires of circulating HLA-DR+ CD4 T cells, bulk blood CD4 T cells and synovial CD4 T cells were compared within each patient. Repertoire sequencing aimed to confirm that a circulating synovial-like CD4 T cell subset was enriched in synovial clonotypes. Overall study results and their limits: CPL and bulk blood CD4 samples differed in T cell genome counts by at least an order of magnitude, so sample-size effects were addressed. Circulating pathogenic-like lymphocytes clustered together with synovial T cells and shared a substantially larger fraction of CDR3 sequences with synovium than bulk blood did. Lower diversity was observed in synovial and circulating pathogenic-like lymphocyte repertoires than in bulk blood CD4 repertoires, and some CPL samples were found to be as oligoclonal as synovium. Traditional Vbeta family usage analysis did not detect the difference between circulating pathogenic-like lymphocytes and bulk blood T cells. Since overlap with synovium went up as sequencing depth increased, the measured fractions of shared clonotypes likely underestimated the full repertoire overlap.

The sequenced samples came from patients who had active juvenile idiopathic arthritis. Cells were sorted immediately after thawing, with dead cells excluded using Live/Dead Fixable Near-IR Stain. Recombination joined TRBV10-3 with TRBJ1-2; no confident D gene assignment can be made. The sequence derives from a human donor with juvenile idiopathic arthritis. Material for sequencing was CD4+ T cells from blood. Here the CDR3 is given as CAISEGDYGYTF. The nucleotides are TGTGCCATCAGTGAGGGAGACTATGGCTACACCTTC.